The 10 T cell receptor beta chains given below trace back to one sample, sequenced in a study of patients and donors after allogeneic stem cell transplantation. Each CDR3 protein gets one entry after TCRdb re-called the RT-PCR reads with MiXCR. Of 920,000 or so distinct CDR3 sequences in the sample, roughly 18% are singletons; the top ten hold approximately 5.9%. The specimen was blood, either unsorted or a sorted T cell fraction (not recorded which). Receptors originate from a human donor who was either an allogeneic HSCT recipient or a stem cell or donor lymphocyte infusion donor (not recorded which). It is not recorded whose cells these are; they may come from a transplant donor.

This clonotype was picked up a small number of times. This sequence joins TRBV7-9 and TRBJ2-7; D ambiguous. This CDR3 comprises 13 residues. In germline, CDR1 is SEHNR, CDR2 FQNEAQ (reference sequence). The V end was cut by 2 bases, the J end by 3 bases, with 8 bases between. The CDR3 DNA reads TGTGCCAGCAGCTTAACCGAACACTACGAGCAGTACTTC. Amino acids: CASSLTEHYEQYF.

The chain is built from TRBV6-6 and TRBJ2-7, with no clear D. The CDR3 has 12 residues. Trimming pared 2 bases from V and 6 bases from J, leaving 8 bases between. Per germline, CDR1 MNHNY and CDR2 SVGAGI (reference sequence). The CDR3 loop is CASSYGLGEQYF. The CDR3, as DNA: TGTGCCAGCAGTTACGGGCTGGGCGAGCAGTACTTC.

The chain combines TRBV20-1 with TRBJ2-3; tentatively, D is TRBD2 (7 bases). Per germline, CDR1 DFQATT and CDR2 SNEGSKA (reference sequence). Between the trimmed V and J ends, which lost 3 bases and 0 bases, there was a span of 13 bases. This CDR3 is built from 15 residues. The CDR3 sequence is CSASGGPPSTDTQYF. As DNA, the CDR3 is TGCAGTGCTAGCGGGGGGCCGCCTAGCACAGATACGCAGTATTTT.

This clonotype was counted between two and nine times. The gene calls are TRBV20-1 and TRBJ2-1; D uncertain. This CDR3 contains 15 residues. Germline CDR1 reads DFQATT; CDR2 reads SNEGSKA (reference sequence). Deletions cut 1 base from V and 0 bases from J, with 10 bases between. CDR3 DNA: TGCAGTGCTAGAGCTGGGCGGACCTCCTACAATGAGCAGTTCTTC. It translates to CSARAGRTSYNEQFF.

This clonotype was detected a few times. This chain connects TRBV10-3 to TRBJ2-6; D is uncertain. CDR1 ENHRY and CDR2 SYGVKD come from the germline V gene. This CDR3 is built from 15 residues. V was shortened by 4 bases and J by 0 bases, with 7 bases between the two germline ends. The CDR3 DNA reads TGTGCCATCAGTGGACGGCCCTCTGGGGCCAACGTCCTGACTTTC. Protein sequence: CAISGRPSGANVLTF.

Of note for this clonotype: Mismatch with germline at one junction end may stem from a read error. J is TRBJ2-1 and V is TRBV9, with TRBD1 matching 7 bases. Germline CDR1 SGDLS, CDR2 YYNGEE. The CDR3 consists of 15 residues. Here the CDR3 reads CASNVQGNSYNEQFF. The DNA of the CDR3 is TGTGCCAGCAACGTACAGGGGAACTCCTACAATGAGCAGTTCTTC.

This clonotype was seen a few times. The genes are TRBV4-2 and TRBJ2-7, with 9 bases that match TRBD2. V lost 4 bases, J lost 5 bases, and 15 bases stayed unmatched. The CDR3 covers 17 residues. Germline-derived CDR1 and CDR2 are LGHNA and YNFKEQ. In DNA, the CDR3 is TGTGCCAGCAGCCTAGTGGAGGATAGCGGGAGAGTCCACGAGCAGTACTTC. Translation gives CASSLVEDSGRVHEQYF.

The chain's CDR3 is CASSSGQTLSSYEQYF. The CDR3 nucleotides read TGTGCCAGCAGCTCCGGACAGACCCTAAGCTCCTACGAGCAGTACTTC. The rearrangement joins TRBV7-9 to TRBJ2-7, with TRBD1 as a possible D gene (6 bases). CDR1 is SEHNR and CDR2 is FQNEAQ in the germline V gene (reference sequence). V lost 4 bases to trimming and J lost 0 bases, with 16 bases between them. CDR3 size: 16 residues.

The chain uses TRBV5-1 and TRBJ2-2; TRBD2 agrees at 16 bases. This CDR3 region has 19 residues. CDR1 is SGHRS, CDR2 YFSETQ, per germline. The V gene end was trimmed by 4 bases and the J gene end by 3 bases; junction bases not matched to a gene: 9. CDR3 region: CASSPPGLAGGPDTGELFF. The CDR3 coding sequence is TGCGCCAGCAGCCCACCGGGACTAGCGGGAGGGCCGGACACCGGGGAGCTGTTTTTT.

This chain connects TRBV6-6 to TRBJ2-7, with TRBD1 identical over 8 bases. Trimming removed 10 bases from V and 3 bases from J; junction bases left unmatched: 5. Per the germline V gene, CDR1 is MNHNY and CDR2 is SVGAGI (reference sequence). This CDR3 has 12 amino acids. CDR3: CAIGTGFYEQYF. For the CDR3, the DNA is TGTGCCATCGGGACAGGCTTCTACGAGCAGTACTTC.